This T cell receptor (beta chain) appears in the sequencing data of a study of T cell responses to AZD1222 COVID-19 vaccine (dated by TCRdb to the early 2020s). Looking at the study overall: A total of 230 to 250 trial participants underwent TCR sequencing, of whom some 210 received two doses of AZD1222 and some 25 received two doses of the MenACWY control vaccine. Trial participants were enrolled into age subgroups of 18-55, 56-69 and 70-plus years, which contained about 150, 27 and 61 TCR-sequenced participants, respectively. Study-level results and caveats: After two AZD1222 doses, spike-specific TCR breadth and depth were significantly higher than at day 0 and than in MenACWY recipients. Most participants were white British and females outnumbered males, and the authors suggested that clonal diversity may have been underestimated. Because no day 14 peak-response samples were available, the repertoires could be characterized only after the peak T cell response. Conclusions about previously exposed vaccinees are limited because only six or seven AZD1222 recipients were SARS-CoV-2 seropositive at baseline. Reportedly, almost half of the unique spike-specific TCRs recognized epitopes lying outside the regions that are mutated in the B.1.351 and B.1.1.7 variants. The vaccine-associated CD4 TCRs covered the entire spike protein, and the dominant responses fell in regions 160-218 and 743-854. The 56-69-year group was small, and its depth increase did not reach significance, likely because of low power.

A distance of 11 bases separates the germline ends of V and J, which lose 2 bases and 1 base respectively. CDR1 and CDR2, per the germline V gene, are MDHEN and SYDVKM. The CDR3 runs 15 amino acids, cysteine and phenylalanine included. The DNA shown is the 45-base CDR3, in frame from base 1. The CDR3 regions of human TCRbeta chains were analyzed by immunosequencing. The original methods were these. TCRs in the repertoires were compared against a reference library of SARS-CoV-2-specific TCRs that had been generated with the MIRA antigen-specificity platform. Breadth was defined as the fraction of unique TCRs that were SARS-CoV-2-associated. Depth was defined as the fraction of total T cells that were SARS-CoV-2-associated. Using the MIRA data, every spike-specific TCR was mapped to the spike region that the TCR reacted to and assigned to either a CD4 or a CD8 class. Log10-transformed breadth and depth values were compared by one-way ANOVA with Sidak's multiple comparisons tests. TCRdb took this table from immuneACCESS and kept in-frame rearrangements with V and J called. Such tables lack part of the clones; where checked against another copy, unresolved V genes explain under half of the gap, and the rest is unexplained. That table furnishes V, J and clone size, whereas the DNA furnished D and trimming. The sample contains 110,000 to 150,000 clones, more than 80% of them found a single time. Over 0.9% of the sample comes from the top ten.

Notes on this clone: Which antigen it targets is not known. No base qualities exist here, and no much larger clone lies one base off it.

The time point label on this specimen signifies: baseline before first vaccination. Sample treatment or condition, as interpreted from the label and publication: meningococcal conjugate vaccine given as trial control. Vaccinee samples were obtained from the UK trials COV001 and COV002, which included a single-blind randomized controlled phase 2/3 trial of AZD1222 (ChAdOx1 nCoV-19) in healthy adults. Trial participant PBMC samples were collected at day 0 and day 28 after the second dose for TCRbeta chain sequencing. The chain uses TRBV28 and TRBJ1-1; the D gene remains uncertain. Sequenced material: peripheral blood, taken on day 0 of MenACWY control vaccination. The receptor comes from an adult in good health. The sequenced DNA is TGTGCCAGCAGTTTAGCCCATGAGGGGAACACTGAAGCTTTCTTT. This translates into CASSLAHEGNTEAFF. The full variable domain, with segments outside the CDR3 supplied by the reference TRBV28 and TRBJ1-1 proteins, appears as DVKVTQSSRYLVKRTGEKVFLECVQDMDHENMFWYRQDPGLGLRLIYFSYDVKMKEKGDIPEGYSVSREKKERFSLILESASTNQTSMYLCASSLAHEGNTEAFFGQGTRLTVV.